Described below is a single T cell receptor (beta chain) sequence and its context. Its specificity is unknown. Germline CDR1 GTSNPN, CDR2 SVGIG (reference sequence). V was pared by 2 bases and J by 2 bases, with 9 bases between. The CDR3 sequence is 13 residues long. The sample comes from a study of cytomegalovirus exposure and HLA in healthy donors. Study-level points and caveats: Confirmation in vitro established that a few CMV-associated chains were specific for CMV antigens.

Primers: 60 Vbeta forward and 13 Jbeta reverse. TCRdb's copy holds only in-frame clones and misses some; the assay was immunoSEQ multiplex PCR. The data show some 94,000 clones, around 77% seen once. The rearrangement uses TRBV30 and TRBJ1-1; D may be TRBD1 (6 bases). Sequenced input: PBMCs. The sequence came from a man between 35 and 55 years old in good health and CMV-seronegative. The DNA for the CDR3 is TGTGCCTGGAGTCAGGACAGCAACACTGAAGCTTTCTTT. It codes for CAWSQDSNTEAFF.